This T cell receptor beta chain was captured in a study of CD4 T cell repertoires in COVID-19. This clone was seen only once. The V end lost 0 bases, the J end lost 0 bases, and 6 bases lay between the germline ends. The CDR3 totals 16 residues. Germline values: CDR1 SGHNT, CDR2 YENEEA. The repertoire was sequenced with immunoSEQ multiplex PCR; TCRdb's copy has only in-frame clones and lacks some. The sample includes some 71,000 clones, around 82% of them seen just once. This chain joins TRBV11-3 and TRBJ2-6; D is unresolved. The sample here was CD4+ T cells from peripheral blood, taken after recovery from COVID-19. This receptor was identified in a human donor who had COVID-19. The CDR3: CASSLDSSSGANVLTF. The DNA of the CDR3 is TGTGCCAGCAGCTTAGATTCCAGCTCTGGGGCCAACGTCCTGACTTTC.